This TCR beta chain was found in a study of T cell clones after liver transplantation. The method was immunoSEQ multiplex PCR; TCRdb's version includes in-frame clones alone and lacks a portion of them. The sample holds some 60,000 clones, 70% to 80% seen once. Germline V gives CDR1 MNHEY, CDR2 SVGAGI. The CDR3 has 12 amino acids. V was shortened by 10 bases and J by 1 base, with 10 bases between the two germline ends. The rearrangement joins TRBV6-5 to TRBJ1-1; D is uncertain. The specimen comprised CD4+ T cells from blood, sampled at the roughly 15-month timepoint. This TCR was recovered from a human patient who received a liver transplant. Some T cells may trace back to the graft donor. The CDR3 DNA follows: TGTGCCACCCTAGCCTCGAACACTGAAGCTTTCTTT. Translating gives CATLASNTEAFF.